The 13 T cell receptor beta chains below were found in one sample sequenced in a study of blood T cell repertoires in COVID-19. Profiled with immunoSEQ multiplex PCR; TCRdb holds only in-frame clones, not every one. Of approximately 130,000 clones in the sample, just over 75% were seen once. Sequencing was carried out using peripheral blood. These receptors all come from a human donor in a cohort sampled during active COVID-19.

The chain employs TRBV27 and TRBJ2-3; 9 nucleotides match TRBD2. Germline V gene sequence: CDR1 MNHEY, CDR2 SMNVEV (reference sequence). The CDR3 loop spans 17 amino acids. V dropped 5 bases and J dropped 0; count of bases not matched to a gene: 9. For the CDR3, the DNA is TGTGCCAGCAGTAGGCCCGGGACTAGCCTTAGCACAGATACGCAGTATTTT. Its translation: CASSRPGTSLSTDTQYF.

The rearrangement joins TRBV5-6 to TRBJ1-3; D gene uncertain. Germline V lookup: CDR1 SGHDT, CDR2 YYEEEE. This CDR3 is built from 14 residues. V dropped 1 base and J dropped 4 bases, with 9 bases sitting between them. DNA for the CDR3: TGTGCCAGCAGCTTGCGGGGAGTCGGAAACACCATATATTTT. Translation: CASSLRGVGNTIYF.

V is TRBV7-9 and J is TRBJ2-7; 13 positions agree with TRBD2. The CDR3 is made up of 16 amino acids. The germline CDR1 and CDR2 sequences are SEHNR and FQNEAQ (reference sequence). The ends lost 3 bases at V and 4 bases at J; junction bases unmatched: 6. In nucleotides, the CDR3 is TGTGCCAGCAGCTTTACTAGCGGGGGGGGTCATTACGAGCAGTACTTC. Encoded protein: CASSFTSGGGHYEQYF.

J is TRBJ1-1 and V is TRBV11-2; 8 bases line up with TRBD1. This CDR3 has 14 amino acids. V was clipped by 5 bases and J by 2 bases; unmatched bases: 4. Germline V gene lookup returns CDR1 SGHAT and CDR2 FQNNGV. CDR3 loop: CASSPGTGNTEAFF. The CDR3 DNA follows: TGTGCCAGCAGCCCCGGGACAGGTAACACTGAAGCTTTCTTT.

The chain is built from TRBV7-8 and TRBJ1-1; 7 nucleotides line up with TRBD1. The ends lost 5 bases at V and 0 bases at J; junction bases unmatched: 6. From germline, CDR1 is SGHVS and CDR2 FQNEAQ. The CDR3 has 15 residues. The chain's CDR3 is CASSRGQTMNTEAFF. The CDR3 DNA is TGTGCCAGCAGCCGGGGACAGACAATGAACACTGAAGCTTTCTTT. Variable domain in full (rest from reference TRBV7-8 and TRBJ1-1): GAGVSQSPRYKVAKRGQDVALRCDPISGHVSLFWYQQALGQGPEFLTYFQNEAQLDKSGLPSDRFFAERPEGSVSTLKIQRTQQEDSAVYLCASSRGQTMNTEAFFGQGTRLTVV.

This sequence joins TRBV4-1 and TRBJ1-1; D ambiguous. V was cut by 0 bases and J by 10 bases, with 9 bases left in between. Germline CDR1 reads MGHRA; CDR2 reads YSYEKL. The CDR3 covers 12 residues. The CDR3 protein is CASSQERAGAFF. In nucleotides, the CDR3 is TGCGCCAGCAGCCAAGAGAGGGCAGGAGCTTTCTTT.

The genes are TRBV9 and TRBJ1-6; 7 positions agree with TRBD1. The CDR3 extends over 16 amino acids. Germline CDR1 is SGDLS and CDR2 is YYNGEE. J lost 0 bases, V lost 4 bases, and 4 bases had no gene match. The CDR3 nucleotides read TGTGCCAGCAGCCCGACAGGGAGCTCCTATAATTCACCCCTCCACTTT. This gives the protein CASSPTGSSYNSPLHF.

The genes are TRBV5-1 and TRBJ1-1; perhaps TRBD1 as D (5 bases). Germline CDR1 SGHRS, CDR2 YFSETQ. V was trimmed by 0 bases and J by 3 bases, leaving 12 bases between them. The CDR3 is made up of 15 amino acids. The CDR3 region is CASSLAAGGDTEAFF. As DNA, the CDR3 is TGCGCCAGCAGCTTGGCCGCGGGAGGGGACACTGAAGCTTTCTTT.

The CDR3 is CASSPGSLGGYTDTQYF. The CDR3, as DNA: TGTGCCAGCAGCCCCGGGTCGCTTGGAGGCTACACAGATACGCAGTATTTT. This sequence joins TRBV9 and TRBJ2-3; D might be TRBD2 (5 bases). The germline CDR1 and CDR2 sequences are SGDLS and YYNGEE. There are 17 residues in the CDR3. The ends were cut back, 4 bases at V and 2 bases at J, with 20 bases in the middle.

The V gene is TRBV5-1, the J gene TRBJ2-7; 7 bases align to TRBD2. Germline lookup yields CDR1 SGHRS and CDR2 YFSETQ. V lost 0 bases and J lost 2; bases outside the gene matches: 5. This CDR3 spans 15 amino acids. The CDR3 region has the DNA TGCGCCAGCAGCTTGGAACGGGGGGAAACCTACGAGCAGTACTTC. Encoded protein: CASSLERGETYEQYF.

This chain links TRBV4-1 with TRBJ1-4, with TRBD1 identical over 10 bases. The junction had 7 bases not matched to a gene; V was cut back by 5 bases and J by 7 bases. This CDR3 spans 15 amino acids. CDR1 and CDR2 from the germline V gene are MGHRA and YSYEKL. CDR3 coding DNA: TGCGCCAGCAGCTCGGGACAGGGGCGGGTTGAAAAACTGTTTTTT. Translated, it gives CASSSGQGRVEKLFF.

This clone came up once. This chain links TRBV25-1 with TRBJ1-5; TRBD1 aligns across 7 bases. The germline V gene has CDR1 MGHDK and CDR2 SYGVNS. The CDR3 is 15 residues long. Germline trimming cut 8 bases from V and 1 base from J; bases unmatched to any gene: 8. CDR3 coding DNA: TGTGCCAGCCAGGGGGGCAGTCAAAGCAATCAGCCCCAGCATTTT. Its protein product is CASQGGSQSNQPQHF. The full variable domain, its missing parts supplied by reference TRBV25-1 and TRBJ1-5, is EADIYQTPRYLVIGTGKKITLECSQTMGHDKMYWYQQDPGMELHLIHYSYGVNSTEKGDLSSESTVSRIRTEHFPLTLESARPSHTSQYLCASQGGSQSNQPQHFGDGTRLSIL.

V and J are TRBV6-5 and TRBJ1-1; unclear D gene. There are 11 residues in the CDR3. V lost 8 bases and J lost 8, with 12 bases in between. In germline, CDR1 is MNHEY, CDR2 SVGAGI. DNA for the CDR3: TGTGCCAGCCGAGGGTATGGCGAAGCTTTCTTT. Translated: CASRGYGEAFF.